The rows below give T cell receptor beta chains drawn from one sample of a study of blood T cell repertoires in COVID-19. This table comes from immunoSEQ multiplex PCR, and its TCRdb copy is limited to in-frame clones, with some not included. The table lists approximately 140,000 clones, roughly 88% of them singletons. The specimen was peripheral blood. Every receptor here comes from a woman aged 60-70 years with COVID-19, enrolled during active disease. Each CDR3 is given with its conserved first and last residue. A D gene is named only where the DNA matches it firmly. A row's size may be missing; if present it is once, few, many or a size class.

abundance,d_gene,v_gene,j_gene,CDR3nt,CDR3aa
.,.,TRBV7-2,TRBJ2-2,TGTGCCAGCAGCTTAGTAAGCTTCGTCGTCTACACCGGGGAGCTGTTTTTT,CASSLVSFVVYTGELFF
few,.,TRBV2,TRBJ2-5,TGTGCCAGCAGTGAGATCCGCGCGGTCCCTGAGGAGACCCAGTACTTC,CASSEIRAVPEETQYF
.,TRBD1,TRBV5-6,TRBJ2-7,TGTGCCAGCAGCTTGGGGGACAGGGGATTCGAGCAGTACTTC,CASSLGDRGFEQYF
.,TRBD2,TRBV27,TRBJ2-3,TGTGCCAGCAGTCCCTCGACTAGCGCCCAGAGCACAGATACGCAGTATTTT,CASSPSTSAQSTDTQYF
.,TRBD2,TRBV6-5,TRBJ2-5,TGTGCCAGCAGTATAGCGGGGGGATCGGAGACCCAGTACTTC,CASSIAGGSETQYF
.,TRBD1,TRBV27,TRBJ2-5,TGTGCCAGCAGTTCCGGGACAGCGTACCAAGAGACCCAGTACTTC,CASSSGTAYQETQYF
.,.,TRBV6-5,TRBJ1-3,TGTGCCAGCACCGCCGACACAGACTCTGGAAACACCATATATTTT,CASTADTDSGNTIYF
.,TRBD1,TRBV9,TRBJ1-1,TGTGCCAGCAGCGGGGACAGGGAGATCCCGAACACTGAAGCTTTCTTT,CASSGDREIPNTEAFF
.,.,TRBV7-2,TRBJ1-1,TGTGCCAGCAGCCTACAGGGAGACACTGAAGCTTTCTTT,CASSLQGDTEAFF
.,TRBD2,TRBV19,TRBJ2-3,TGTGCCAGTAGTATAGATGGGGCGGGGGGATTCGGTTTGACAGATACGCAGTATTTT,CASSIDGAGGFGLTDTQYF
many,TRBD1,TRBV6-1,TRBJ1-2,TGTGCCAGCAGTGATGGGACAGGGACCGACTATGGCTACACCTTC,CASSDGTGTDYGYTF
once,TRBD1,TRBV6-5,TRBJ1-6,TGTGCCAGCAGCCGGGACAGGCGGTCGCCCCTCCACTTT,CASSRDRRSPLHF
few,.,TRBV5-6,TRBJ1-1,TGTGCCAGCAGCTTGACAGGTATGAACACTGAAGCTTTCTTT,CASSLTGMNTEAFF
.,.,TRBV7-9,TRBJ1-3,TGTGCCAGCAGCTTATATCTGAACACCATATATTTT,CASSLYLNTIYF
once,TRBD1,TRBV5-1,TRBJ1-1,TGCGCCAGCTTAGGGGGCCATTCTACTGAAGCTTTCTTT,CASLGGHSTEAFF
.,TRBD1,TRBV2,TRBJ1-6,TGTGCCAGCACCGGACAGGGTGGGACCTTTCTCCACTTT,CASTGQGGTFLHF
.,.,TRBV4-1,TRBJ1-3,TGCGCCAGCAGCCCCCCACGTGGACAGCCAACTGGAAACACCATATATTTT,CASSPPRGQPTGNTIYF
.,TRBD2,TRBV6-2/TRBV6-3,TRBJ2-1,TGTGCCAGCAGTTACGCGGGGGCCTACAATGAGCAGTTCTTC,CASSYAGAYNEQFF
.,TRBD2,TRBV20-1,TRBJ2-3,TGCAGTGCTAGTGAGGGACTAGCGGGGGGTACAGATACGCAGTATTTT,CSASEGLAGGTDTQYF
.,.,TRBV18,TRBJ2-6,TGTGCCAGCTTTCCTCAGTCCTCTGGGGCCAACGTCCTGACTTTC,CASFPQSSGANVLTF
.,.,TRBV4-2,TRBJ1-3,TGTGCCAGCAGCCCCCAACAGGGAGACGGAAACACCATATATTTT,CASSPQQGDGNTIYF
.,TRBD1,TRBV12-5,TRBJ2-3,TGTGCTAGTGGGCCGGGACAGGGAGAAGGAGATACGCAGTATTTT,CASGPGQGEGDTQYF
.,TRBD1,TRBV12-3/TRBV12-4,TRBJ1-1,TGTGCCAGCAGTTACAGGGGGCGCGGAATAGCTTTCTTT,CASSYRGRGIAFF
.,.,TRBV9,TRBJ1-2,TGTGCCAGCAGCGTAGACCTCTGGGGGGTTAACTATGGCTACACCTTC,CASSVDLWGVNYGYTF